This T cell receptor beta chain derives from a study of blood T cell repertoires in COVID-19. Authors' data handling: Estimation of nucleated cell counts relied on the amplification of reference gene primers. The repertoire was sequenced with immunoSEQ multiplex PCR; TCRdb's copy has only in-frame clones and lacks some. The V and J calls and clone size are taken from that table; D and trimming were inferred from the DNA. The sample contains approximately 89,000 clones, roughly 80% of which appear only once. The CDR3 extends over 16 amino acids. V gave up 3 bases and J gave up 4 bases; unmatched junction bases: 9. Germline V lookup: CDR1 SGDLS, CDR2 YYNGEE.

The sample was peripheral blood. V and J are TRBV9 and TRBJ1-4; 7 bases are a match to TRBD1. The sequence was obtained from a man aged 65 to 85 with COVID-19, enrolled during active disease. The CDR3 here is CASSARDSLFNEKLFF. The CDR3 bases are TGTGCCAGCAGCGCACGGGACAGCCTGTTTAATGAAAAACTGTTTTTT.